The 27 T cell receptor beta chains reported below all come from one sample, sequenced in a study of shared clonotypes between healthy human individuals (dated by TCRdb to 2018 to 2020). The library came from the immunoSEQ multiplex PCR assay. TCRdb obtained this table from immuneACCESS and retained in-frame rearrangements with V and J assigned. These tables miss some clones; where compared with another copy, unresolved V genes account for less than half of the shortfall, and the remainder is unexplained. This sample lists 2 million to 3 million clones; approximately 93% were detected once. The ten largest clonotypes hold 0.35% to 0.45% of the sample. Sequencing was done on a sample of naive CD4+ T cells from PBMCs. The sample's cell subset or site label is to be understood as: CD45RA+ positively selected. These receptors were taken from a young man in good health. Some clones in this sample may be carry-over from other donors' samples.

This rearrangement joins TRBV11-2 to TRBJ2-4, with D possibly matching TRBD2 (5 bases). The V end was cut by 8 bases, the J end by 7 bases, with 15 bases between. This CDR3 region has 13 residues. CDR1 and CDR2 (germline): SGHAT, FQNNGV. This CDR3 is CASREAGGNIQYF. The CDR3 DNA is TGTGCCAGCCGTGAGGCGGGTGGGAACATTCAGTACTTC.

The chain employs TRBV7-3 and TRBJ2-7; 7 nucleotides line up with TRBD2. This CDR3 spans 15 amino acids. The ends lost 0 bases at V and 3 bases at J; junction bases unmatched: 5. Per germline, CDR1 SGHTA and CDR2 FQGTGA. The CDR3 protein is CASSLTASGNYEQYF. The CDR3, as DNA: TGTGCCAGCAGCTTAACGGCTAGCGGAAACTACGAGCAGTACTTC.

This chain links TRBV5-1 with TRBJ2-1; a weak D match, TRBD2 (6 bases). CDR1 and CDR2 from the germline V gene are SGHRS and YFSETQ. V lost 0 bases, J lost 7 bases, and 11 bases lay in between. The length of the CDR3 is 14 residues. The CDR3 nucleotides are TGCGCCAGCAGCTTGGGACTAGGCTTGAATGAGCAGTTCTTC. Encoded protein: CASSLGLGLNEQFF.

Worth noting for this clone: The same CDR3 can be traced to other DNA sequences in this sample. The chain has TRBV28 and TRBJ1-5; the D gene is possibly TRBD1 (5 bases). The CDR3 runs to 14 residues. V was shortened by 7 bases and J by 4 bases, with 14 bases between the two germline ends. Germline CDR1 reads MDHEN; CDR2 reads SYDVKM. CDR3 amino acids: CASTPAQGNQPQHF. The CDR3, as DNA: TGTGCCAGCACCCCAGCCCAGGGAAATCAGCCCCAGCATTTT.

The chain employs TRBV6-6 and TRBJ2-7, with 11 positions matching TRBD2. Germline CDR1 is MNHNY and CDR2 is SVGAGI (reference sequence). The CDR3 contains 15 residues. J gave up 6 bases and V 2 bases, and 6 bases lay outside the gene matches. CDR3 in DNA: TGTGCCAGCAGTTACGGATCTAGCGGGAGGCGCGAGCAGTACTTC. Amino acids: CASSYGSSGRREQYF.

As concerns this clone: Other DNA sequences from this sample encode an identical CDR3 as well. CDR3 residues: CASSFSGGSYNEQFF. The CDR3 DNA sequence: TGTGCCAGCAGTTTCTCCGGGGGGTCCTACAATGAGCAGTTCTTC. The gene calls are TRBV7-3 and TRBJ2-1, with 7 nucleotides matching TRBD2. This CDR3 has 15 amino acids. The V and J ends lost 6 bases and 1 base, in that order; junction bases with no gene match: 6. From germline, CDR1 is SGHTA and CDR2 FQGTGA. The variable domain in full, with the rest retrieved from reference TRBV7-3 and TRBJ2-1, is GAGVSQTPSNKVTEKGKYVELRCDPISGHTALYWYRQSLGQGPEFLIYFQGTGAADDSGLPNDRFFAVRPEGSVSTLKIQRTERGDSAVYLCASSFSGGSYNEQFFGPGTRLTVL.

This clone was recorded once. The chain has TRBV7-3 and TRBJ2-3; 7 bases are shared with TRBD2. Germline-derived CDR1 and CDR2 are SGHTA and FQGTGA. The CDR3 is made up of 13 amino acids. Unmatched junction bases numbered 6, after V lost 10 bases and J lost 2 bases. For the CDR3, the DNA is TGTGCCACCTCGGGGGGAAACACAGATACGCAGTATTTT. Amino acids: CATSGGNTDTQYF.

Regarding this clone: The sample contains more than one DNA sequence encoding this CDR3. The gene calls are TRBV9 and TRBJ1-3, with D unresolved. CDR3 length: 14 residues. Germline V gene data show CDR1 as SGDLS and CDR2 as YYNGEE. V was cut by 0 bases and J by 4 bases, with 8 bases left in between. For the CDR3, the DNA is TGTGCCAGCAGCGTAGATTCGGGGGGAAACACCATATATTTT. Translated: CASSVDSGGNTIYF.

The chain uses TRBV28 and TRBJ2-2; weak D call: TRBD1 (5 bases). CDR3 length: 15 residues. The V and J ends lost 3 bases and 5 bases respectively, with 13 bases between them. Germline V gives CDR1 MDHEN, CDR2 SYDVKM. The CDR3: CASSLGQAGTGELFF. CDR3 DNA sequence: TGTGCCAGCAGTTTGGGGCAGGCTGGGACCGGGGAGCTGTTTTTT.

Concerning this clone: The identical CDR3 is also encoded by other nucleotide sequences in the sample. The V and J genes are TRBV5-1 and TRBJ2-7, with 8 bases lining up with TRBD2. Germline V gene data show CDR1 as SGHRS and CDR2 as YFSETQ. This CDR3 region has 16 residues. The J segment lost 1 base and the V segment lost 0 bases, leaving 6 bases of the junction unmatched. Here the CDR3 DNA reads TGCGCCAGCAGCTTGGCGGTCTCTAGCGGGTCCTACGAGCAGTACTTC. This sequence encodes CASSLAVSSGSYEQYF.

This chain connects TRBV2 to TRBJ1-1, with a tentative D call TRBD1 (5 bases). Germline V CDR1 and CDR2: SNHLY, FYNNEI. This CDR3 comprises 11 residues. V was clipped by 3 bases and J by 12 bases, with 11 bases between them. The CDR3 DNA is TGTGCCAGCAGTGACAGGGTGGGGTCTTTCTTT. Protein: CASSDRVGSFF. Variable domain in full (rest from reference TRBV2 and TRBJ1-1): EPEVTQTPSHQVTQMGQEVILRCVPISNHLYFYWYRQILGQKVEFLVSFYNNEISEKSEIFDDQFSVERPDGSNFTLKIRSTKLEDSAMYFCASSDRVGSFFGQGTRLTVV.

This clone occurred once. The chain employs TRBV19 and TRBJ2-7; D is possibly TRBD1 (5 bases). Trimming left V 1 base short and J 7 bases short, with 14 bases between. This CDR3 has 14 amino acids. Germline CDR1 is LNHDA and CDR2 is SQIVND (reference sequence). CDR3: CASSIVPGQREQYF. The CDR3 DNA reads as TGTGCCAGTAGTATAGTGCCAGGGCAAAGGGAGCAGTACTTC.

The chain recombines TRBV5-4 with TRBJ1-2, with a tentative D call TRBD1 (5 bases). The V end lost 5 bases, the J end lost 8 bases, and 13 bases lay between the germline ends. The germline V gene has CDR1 SGHNT and CDR2 YYREEE (reference sequence). CDR3 size: 12 residues. The CDR3 loop reads CASSQTVDGYTF. For the CDR3, the DNA is TGTGCCAGCAGTCAGACAGTGGACGGCTACACCTTC.

As DNA, the CDR3 is TGCGCCACGCACTCAGGGGCGAACACTGAAGCTTTCTTT. Amino acids: CATHSGANTEAFF. The chain links TRBV5-1 to TRBJ1-1, with a weak D call TRBD1 (6 bases). V dropped 9 bases and J dropped 1 base, with 13 bases sitting between them. The CDR3 has 13 residues. Germline V CDR1 and CDR2: SGHRS, YFSETQ. Using reference TRBV5-1 and TRBJ1-1 for the parts outside the CDR3, the full variable domain is KAGVTQTPRYLIKTRGQQVTLSCSPISGHRSVSWYQQTPGQGLQFLFEYFSETQRNKGNFPGRFSGRQFSNSRSEMNVSTLELGDSALYLCATHSGANTEAFFGQGTRLTVV.

The CDR3 DNA reads TGCAGCGTTGAAGACAGGACGACTAGCACAGATACGCAGTATTTT. Translation gives CSVEDRTTSTDTQYF. The chain has TRBV29-1 and TRBJ2-3; unclear D gene. The CDR3 runs 15 residues. Trimming pared 0 bases from V and 0 bases from J, leaving 10 bases between. Germline-derived CDR1 and CDR2 are SQVTM and ANQGSEA.

The chain couples TRBV5-4 to TRBJ1-4; a weak D match, TRBD1 (6 bases). Germline V gene sequence: CDR1 SGHNT, CDR2 YYREEE (reference sequence). The CDR3 sequence is 14 residues long. Trimming took off 0 bases at V and 7 bases at J, with 10 bases between the two ends. The CDR3 region is CASSLDRESEKLFF. Written as DNA, the CDR3 is TGTGCCAGCAGCTTGGACAGGGAGAGTGAAAAACTGTTTTTT.

V and J are TRBV2 and TRBJ1-1, with TRBD1 identical over 9 bases. CDR3 length equals 14 residues. V was clipped by 6 bases and J by 4 bases; unmatched bases: 6. CDR1 and CDR2 from the germline V gene are SNHLY and FYNNEI. In DNA form, the CDR3 reads TGTGCCAGCAGATGGACAGGGGAAGGCACTGAAGCTTTCTTT. The encoded protein is CASRWTGEGTEAFF.

The chain recombines TRBV27 with TRBJ2-7, with TRBD1 matching 9 bases. V lost 5 bases to trimming and J lost 5 bases; unmatched junction nucleotides: 7. Germline values: CDR1 MNHEY, CDR2 SMNVEV (reference sequence). The CDR3 spans 14 residues. This CDR3 reads CASSVQGAVNEQYF. The CDR3 region has the DNA TGTGCCAGCAGTGTACAGGGGGCTGTGAACGAGCAGTACTTC.

This chain's CDR3 is CASSVNWGPNSMNTEAFF. The CDR3, as DNA: TGTGCCAGCAGTGTCAATTGGGGGCCCAATTCTATGAACACTGAAGCTTTCTTT. V usage is TRBV6-1 and J usage is TRBJ1-1, with D possibly TRBD1 on 6 matching bases. CDR1 is MNHNS and CDR2 is SASEGT in the germline V gene. V lost 4 bases to trimming and J lost 0 bases, with 21 bases between them. The CDR3 is 18 residues long.

The chain links TRBV7-3 to TRBJ2-7; D may be TRBD2 (6 bases). CDR1 and CDR2 (germline): SGHTA, FQGTGA. V was trimmed by 1 base and J by 3 bases, leaving 19 bases between them. The CDR3 runs 17 residues. The CDR3 DNA follows: TGTGCCAGCAGCTTAAGAGGTGGGGACCTAGCGAGCTACGAGCAGTACTTC. This translates into CASSLRGGDLASYEQYF.

The gene calls are TRBV28 and TRBJ2-5, with 9 bases fitting TRBD1. Per the germline V gene, CDR1 is MDHEN and CDR2 is SYDVKM. V dropped 7 bases and J dropped 7; count of bases not matched to a gene: 16. The CDR3 is 16 amino acids. As DNA, the CDR3 is TGTGCCAGCACCTTACTTAACAGGGGGCTACCTGGGACCCAGTACTTC. Amino acid sequence: CASTLLNRGLPGTQYF.

J is TRBJ2-1 and V is TRBV28; weak D call: TRBD1 (6 bases). Trimming shortened V by 4 bases and J by 3 bases, and 19 bases separated the two germline ends. Germline values: CDR1 MDHEN, CDR2 SYDVKM. The CDR3 is made up of 17 amino acids. The chain's CDR3 is CASSSNGDRRHYNEQFF. CDR3 bases: TGTGCCAGCAGTTCCAACGGCGACAGGAGACACTACAATGAGCAGTTCTTC.

This chain joins TRBV9 and TRBJ2-2, with 7 positions matching TRBD2. This CDR3 is built from 14 residues. Germline loops: CDR1 SGDLS, CDR2 YYNGEE. Trimming took 0 bases from V and 7 from J; bases not matched to a gene: 3. CDR3 loop: CASSVGLAGGELFF. For the CDR3, the DNA is TGTGCCAGCAGCGTAGGGTTAGCGGGCGGGGAGCTGTTTTTT.

V and J are TRBV25-1 and TRBJ2-7, with 9 positions matching TRBD1. Germline values: CDR1 MGHDK, CDR2 SYGVNS. The CDR3 has 15 residues. Trimming removed 6 bases from V and 6 bases from J; junction bases left unmatched: 12. CDR3 residues: CASSETGQGPGEQYF. For the CDR3, the DNA is TGTGCCAGCAGCGAAACGGGACAGGGACCGGGCGAGCAGTACTTC.

This chain links TRBV30 with TRBJ1-4; 8 bases are shared with TRBD1. From germline, CDR1 is GTSNPN and CDR2 SVGIG (reference sequence). This CDR3 contains 13 residues. After removal of 4 bases from V and 7 bases from J, the junction contained 5 bases not matched to a gene. The DNA for the CDR3 is TGTGCCTGGACAGGGGGCTGGAGTGAAAAACTGTTTTTT. Translated: CAWTGGWSEKLFF.

About this clone: In the same sample, other DNA sequences code for this CDR3. V usage is TRBV27 and J usage is TRBJ2-7; D perhaps matches TRBD2 (6 bases). Germline-derived CDR1 and CDR2 are MNHEY and SMNVEV (reference sequence). This CDR3 spans 12 amino acids. V was clipped by 3 bases and J by 6 bases, with 9 bases between them. CDR3 protein: CASSFLGGEQYF. The CDR3 nucleotides are TGTGCCAGCAGTTTTTTGGGAGGCGAGCAGTACTTC.

The gene calls are TRBV5-4 and TRBJ1-1; 9 nucleotides line up with TRBD1. V shed 4 bases and J 1 base; nucleotides not matched to a gene: 5. The CDR3 has 15 amino acids. Per the germline V gene, CDR1 is SGHNT and CDR2 is YYREEE (reference sequence). CDR3 amino acids: CASSADRGANTEAFF. In DNA form, the CDR3 reads TGTGCCAGCAGCGCAGACAGGGGGGCGAACACTGAAGCTTTCTTT.